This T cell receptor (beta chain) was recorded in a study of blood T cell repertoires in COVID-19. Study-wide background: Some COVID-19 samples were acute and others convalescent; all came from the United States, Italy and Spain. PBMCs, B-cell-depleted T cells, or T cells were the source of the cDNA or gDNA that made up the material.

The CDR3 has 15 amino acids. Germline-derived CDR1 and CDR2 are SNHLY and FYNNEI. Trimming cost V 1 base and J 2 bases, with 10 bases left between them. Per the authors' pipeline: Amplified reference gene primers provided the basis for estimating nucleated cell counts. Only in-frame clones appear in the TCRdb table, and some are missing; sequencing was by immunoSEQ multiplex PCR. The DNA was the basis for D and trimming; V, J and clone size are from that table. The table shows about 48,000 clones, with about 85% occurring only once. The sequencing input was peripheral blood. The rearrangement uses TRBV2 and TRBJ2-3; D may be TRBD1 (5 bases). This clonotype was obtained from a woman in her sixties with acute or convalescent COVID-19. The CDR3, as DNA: TGTGCCAGCAGTGAAGGGGCAGGGTCCACAGATACGCAGTATTTT. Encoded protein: CASSEGAGSTDTQYF. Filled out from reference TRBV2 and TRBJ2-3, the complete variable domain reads EPEVTQTPSHQVTQMGQEVILRCVPISNHLYFYWYRQILGQKVEFLVSFYNNEISEKSEIFDDQFSVERPDGSNFTLKIRSTKLEDSAMYFCASSEGAGSTDTQYFGPGTRLTVL.